What follows describes a single TCR beta chain. This table comes from immunoSEQ multiplex PCR, and its TCRdb copy is limited to in-frame clones, with some not included. This sample has more than 300,000 clones; 70% to 90% occur once, and the top ten carry 4.5% to 7%. The sample is drawn from a study of blood T cell repertoires in COVID-19. The CDR3 extends over 15 amino acids. V lost 1 base to trimming and J lost 7 bases; unmatched junction nucleotides: 7. Germline V gene sequence: CDR1 LGHDT, CDR2 YNNKEL (reference sequence). The chain joins TRBV3-1 (or the pseudogene TRBV3-2) to TRBJ1-2; the match to TRBD1 covers 9 bases. The TCR originated in a woman in her 30s who had recovered from COVID-19. Sample: PBMCs or T cells enriched from blood (not recorded which). The CDR3 spells CASSQVLRDRAGYTF. In nucleotides, the CDR3 is TGTGCCAGCAGCCAAGTTCTCCGGGACAGGGCTGGCTACACCTTC.